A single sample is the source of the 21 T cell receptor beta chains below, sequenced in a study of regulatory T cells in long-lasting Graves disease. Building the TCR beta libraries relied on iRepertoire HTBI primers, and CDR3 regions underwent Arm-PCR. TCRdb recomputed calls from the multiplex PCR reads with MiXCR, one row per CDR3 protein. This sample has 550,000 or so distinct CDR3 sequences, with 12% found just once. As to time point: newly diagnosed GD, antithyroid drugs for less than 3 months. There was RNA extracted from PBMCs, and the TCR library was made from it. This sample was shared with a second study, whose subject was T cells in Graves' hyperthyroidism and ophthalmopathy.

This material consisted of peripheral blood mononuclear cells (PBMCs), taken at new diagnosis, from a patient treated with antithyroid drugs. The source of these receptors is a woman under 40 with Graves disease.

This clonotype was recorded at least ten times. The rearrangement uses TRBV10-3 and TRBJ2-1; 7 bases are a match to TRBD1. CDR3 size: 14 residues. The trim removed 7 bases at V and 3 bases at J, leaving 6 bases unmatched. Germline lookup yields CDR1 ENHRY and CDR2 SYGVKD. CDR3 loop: CAIKPDRNYNEQFF. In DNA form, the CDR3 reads TGTGCCATCAAGCCGGACAGGAACTACAATGAGCAGTTCTTC.

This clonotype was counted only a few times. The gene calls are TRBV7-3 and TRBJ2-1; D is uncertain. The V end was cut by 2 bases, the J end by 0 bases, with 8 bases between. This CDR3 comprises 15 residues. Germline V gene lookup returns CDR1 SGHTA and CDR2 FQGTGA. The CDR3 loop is CASSLLPSSYNEQFF. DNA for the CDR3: TGTGCCAGCAGCTTATTACCTAGCTCCTACAATGAGCAGTTCTTC.

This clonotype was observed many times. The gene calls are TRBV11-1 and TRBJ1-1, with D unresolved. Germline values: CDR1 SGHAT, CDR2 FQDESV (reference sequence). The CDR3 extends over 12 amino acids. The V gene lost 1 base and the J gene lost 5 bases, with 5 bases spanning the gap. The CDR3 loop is CASSLDATEAFF. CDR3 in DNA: TGTGCCAGCAGCTTAGACGCGACTGAAGCTTTCTTT.

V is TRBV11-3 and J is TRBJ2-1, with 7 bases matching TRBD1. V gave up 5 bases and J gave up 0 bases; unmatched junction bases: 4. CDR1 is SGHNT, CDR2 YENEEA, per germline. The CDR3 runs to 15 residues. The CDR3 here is CASSLTGLSYNEQFF. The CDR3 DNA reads TGTGCCAGCAGCCTGACAGGGCTCTCCTACAATGAGCAGTTCTTC. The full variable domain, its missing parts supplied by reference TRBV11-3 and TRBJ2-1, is EAGVVQSPRYKIIEKKQPVAFWCNPISGHNTLYWYLQNLGQGPELLIRYENEEAVDDSQLPKDRFSAERLKGVDSTLKIQPAELGDSAVYLCASSLTGLSYNEQFFGPGTRLTVL.

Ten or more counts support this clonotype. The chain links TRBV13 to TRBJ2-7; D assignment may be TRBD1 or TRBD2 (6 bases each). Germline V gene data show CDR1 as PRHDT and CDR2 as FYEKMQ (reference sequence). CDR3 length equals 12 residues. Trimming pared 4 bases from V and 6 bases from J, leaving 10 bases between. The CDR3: CASSSEGGEQYF. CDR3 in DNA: TGTGCCAGCAGCTCGGAGGGGGGCGAGCAGTACTTC. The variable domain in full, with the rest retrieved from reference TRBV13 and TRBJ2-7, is AAGVIQSPRHLIKEKRETATLKCYPIPRHDTVYWYQQGPGQDPQFLISFYEKMQSDKGSIPDRFSAQQFSDYHSELNMSSLELGDSALYFCASSSEGGEQYFGPGTRLTVT.

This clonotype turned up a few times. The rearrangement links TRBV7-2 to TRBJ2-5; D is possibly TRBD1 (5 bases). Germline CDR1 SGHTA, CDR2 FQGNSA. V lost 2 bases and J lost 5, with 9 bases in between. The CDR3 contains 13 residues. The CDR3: CASSLYRQETQYF. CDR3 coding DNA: TGTGCCAGCAGCTTATACAGACAGGAGACCCAGTACTTC.

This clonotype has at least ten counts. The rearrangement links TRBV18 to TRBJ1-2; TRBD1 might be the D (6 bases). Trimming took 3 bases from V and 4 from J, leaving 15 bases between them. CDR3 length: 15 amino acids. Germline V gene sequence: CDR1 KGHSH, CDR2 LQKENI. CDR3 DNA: TGTGCCAGCTCACCTACGCCACAGGGTTCCTATGGCTACACCTTC. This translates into CASSPTPQGSYGYTF.

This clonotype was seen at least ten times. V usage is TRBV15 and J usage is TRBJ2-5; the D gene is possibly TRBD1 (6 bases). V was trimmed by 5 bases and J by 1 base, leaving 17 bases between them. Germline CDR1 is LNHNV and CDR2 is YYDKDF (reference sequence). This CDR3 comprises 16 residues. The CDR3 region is CATSSQGGRGQETQYF. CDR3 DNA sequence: TGTGCCACCAGCTCACAAGGGGGTCGGGGCCAAGAGACCCAGTACTTC.

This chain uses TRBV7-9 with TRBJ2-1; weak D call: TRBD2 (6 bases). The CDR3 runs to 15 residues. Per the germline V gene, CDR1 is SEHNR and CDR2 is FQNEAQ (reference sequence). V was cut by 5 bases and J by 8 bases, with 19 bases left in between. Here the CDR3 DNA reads TGTGCCAGCAGCCCATCCGGGAGCCGTTGGTATGAGCAGTTCTTC. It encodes CASSPSGSRWYEQFF.

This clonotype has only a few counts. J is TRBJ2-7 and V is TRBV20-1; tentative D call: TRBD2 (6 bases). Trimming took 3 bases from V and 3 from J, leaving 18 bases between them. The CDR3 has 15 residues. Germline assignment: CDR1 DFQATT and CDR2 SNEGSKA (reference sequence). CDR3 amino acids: CSARGRRDDDYEQYF. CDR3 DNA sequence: TGCAGTGCTAGGGGTCGGCGGGATGATGACTACGAGCAGTACTTC.

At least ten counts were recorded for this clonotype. The CDR3 reads CSAPVGRNTEAFF. For the CDR3, the DNA is TGCAGTGCCCCAGTTGGACGTAACACTGAAGCTTTCTTT. The V gene is TRBV20-1, the J gene TRBJ1-1; D is ambiguous. The CDR3 is made up of 13 amino acids. V lost 6 bases to trimming and J lost 2 bases, with 13 bases between them. Germline CDR1 and CDR2: DFQATT and SNEGSKA (reference sequence).

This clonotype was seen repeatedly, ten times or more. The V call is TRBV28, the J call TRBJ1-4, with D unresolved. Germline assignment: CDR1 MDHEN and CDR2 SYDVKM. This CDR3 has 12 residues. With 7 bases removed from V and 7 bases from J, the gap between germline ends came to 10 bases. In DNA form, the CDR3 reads TGTGCCAGCACCGGCAAAGGTGAAAAACTGTTTTTT. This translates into CASTGKGEKLFF.

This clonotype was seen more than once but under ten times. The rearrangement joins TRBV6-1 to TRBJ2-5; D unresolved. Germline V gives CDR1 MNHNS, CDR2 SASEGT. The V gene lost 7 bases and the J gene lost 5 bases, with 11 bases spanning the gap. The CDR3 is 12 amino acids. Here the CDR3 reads CASILMGETQYF. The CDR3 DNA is TGTGCCAGCATCCTTATGGGGGAGACCCAGTACTTC.

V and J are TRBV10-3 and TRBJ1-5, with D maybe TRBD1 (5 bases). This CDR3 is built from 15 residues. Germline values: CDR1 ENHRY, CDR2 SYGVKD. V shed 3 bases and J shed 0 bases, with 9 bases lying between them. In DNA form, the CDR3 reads TGTGCCATCAGTGACAACAGGTATAGCAATCAGCCCCAGCATTTT. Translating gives CAISDNRYSNQPQHF.

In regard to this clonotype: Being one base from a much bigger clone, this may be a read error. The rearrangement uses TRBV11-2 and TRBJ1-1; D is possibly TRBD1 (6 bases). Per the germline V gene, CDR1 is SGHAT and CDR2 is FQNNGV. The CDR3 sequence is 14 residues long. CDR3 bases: TGTGTCAGCAGCAAAAGGACAGAGAACACTGAAGCTTTCTTT. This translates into CVSSKRTENTEAFF.

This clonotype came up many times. For the CDR3, the DNA is TGCAGTGCCAGGGGACTAGCCCCCAACAATGAGCAGTTCTTC. This encodes CSARGLAPNNEQFF. The chain couples TRBV20-1 to TRBJ2-1; 9 nucleotides line up with TRBD2. CDR3 size: 14 residues. Germline V CDR1 and CDR2: DFQATT, SNEGSKA (reference sequence). Trimming cost V 6 bases and J 5 bases; bases outside gene matches: 8.

The CDR3: CASSPGRGTSGYNEQFF. As DNA, the CDR3 is TGTGCCAGCAGTCCGGGTAGGGGGACTAGCGGTTACAATGAGCAGTTCTTC. This chain connects TRBV7-9 to TRBJ2-1; 11 bases map to TRBD2. Germline V gives CDR1 SEHNR, CDR2 FQNEAQ (reference sequence). Trimming took 6 bases from V and 4 from J; bases not matched to a gene: 11. The CDR3 covers 17 residues.

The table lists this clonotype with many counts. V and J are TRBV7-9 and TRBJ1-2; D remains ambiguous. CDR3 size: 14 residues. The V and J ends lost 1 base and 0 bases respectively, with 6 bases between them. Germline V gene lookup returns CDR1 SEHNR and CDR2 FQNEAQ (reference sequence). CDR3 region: CASSLGPANYGYTF. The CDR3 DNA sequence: TGTGCCAGCAGCTTAGGTCCTGCTAACTATGGCTACACCTTC.

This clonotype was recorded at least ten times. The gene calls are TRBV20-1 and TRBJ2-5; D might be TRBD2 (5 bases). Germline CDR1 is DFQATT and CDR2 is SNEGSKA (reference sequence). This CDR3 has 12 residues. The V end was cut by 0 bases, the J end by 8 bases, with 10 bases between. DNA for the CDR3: TGCAGTGCTAGAGATTTTGACTACACCCAGTACTTC. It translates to CSARDFDYTQYF.

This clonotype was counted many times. The CDR3 region is CASSSDSGKLFF. As DNA, the CDR3 is TGTGCCAGCAGCTCGGACAGCGGAAAACTGTTTTTT. The chain is built from TRBV7-9 and TRBJ1-4, with D possibly TRBD1 on 6 matching bases. Germline assignment: CDR1 SEHNR and CDR2 FQNEAQ (reference sequence). The ends were cut back, 4 bases at V and 10 bases at J, with 10 bases in the middle. This CDR3 has 12 residues.

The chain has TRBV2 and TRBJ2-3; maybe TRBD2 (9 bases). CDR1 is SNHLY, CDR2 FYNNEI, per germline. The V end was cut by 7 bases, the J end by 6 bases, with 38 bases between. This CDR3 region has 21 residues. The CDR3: CASKKRTGLFSSGVSTDTQYF. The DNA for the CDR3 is TGTGCCAGCAAAAAAAGGACAGGGTTATTTTCTAGCGGGGTTTCGACGGATACGCAGTATTTT.